The 21 T cell receptor beta chains presented below share a single source sample, sequenced in a study of blood T cell repertoires in COVID-19 (TCRdb year 2020). The library was made by the immunoSEQ multiplex PCR assay. Held by TCRdb, this immuneACCESS table contains in-frame sequences only and omits some clones. Under half of the omission traces to an unresolved V gene where checked; the cause of the rest is unknown. This sample comprises about 47,000 clones, about four fifths of them detected only once. Jointly, the top ten make up about 7% of the sample. The sequenced material came from peripheral blood. Receptors were obtained from a man in his fifties or sixties with active COVID-19.

This chain uses TRBV4-1 with TRBJ2-1; D gene uncertain. Per germline, CDR1 MGHRA and CDR2 YSYEKL. This CDR3 region has 15 residues. Deletions cut 6 bases from V and 0 bases from J, with 12 bases between. The DNA of the CDR3 is TGCGCCAGCAGTCCTGCTGCGAGCTCCTACAATGAGCAGTTCTTC. Amino acids: CASSPAASSYNEQFF.

The chain carries TRBV13 and TRBJ2-7; 10 bases align to TRBD2. Trimming removed 0 bases from V and 4 bases from J; junction bases left unmatched: 0. Per the germline V gene, CDR1 is PRHDT and CDR2 is FYEKMQ (reference sequence). This CDR3 region has 14 residues. This CDR3 is CASSLGAGGYEQYF. The CDR3 DNA reads as TGTGCCAGCAGCTTAGGAGCGGGGGGGTACGAGCAGTACTTC.

This chain's CDR3 is CASSVGGLAGASEQYF. CDR3 nucleotides: TGTGCCAGCAGCGTAGGCGGACTAGCGGGAGCCAGCGAGCAGTACTTC. V gene TRBV9 combines with J gene TRBJ2-7; TRBD2 agrees at 13 bases. V lost 0 bases and J lost 6; bases outside the gene matches: 6. Germline V gene data show CDR1 as SGDLS and CDR2 as YYNGEE. CDR3 length: 16 amino acids.

This clone has just one count. The rearrangement joins TRBV7-9 to TRBJ2-1; D perhaps matches TRBD1 (5 bases). The CDR3 length is 13 residues. Germline-derived CDR1 and CDR2 are SEHNR and FQNEAQ (reference sequence). Trimming removed 6 bases at V and 5 bases at J, with 11 bases between. CDR3 amino acids: CASSPQTDNEQFF. Here the CDR3 DNA reads TGTGCCAGCAGTCCCCAGACAGACAATGAGCAGTTCTTC.

Here the CDR3 DNA reads TGTGCCAGTAGTTCCGCGGGACTAGCGGGGTACGAGCAGTACTTC. Translation: CASSSAGLAGYEQYF. This rearrangement joins TRBV19 to TRBJ2-7; 13 bases line up with TRBD2. Trimming cost V 5 bases and J 4 bases; bases outside gene matches: 5. Germline V gene sequence: CDR1 LNHDA, CDR2 SQIVND (reference sequence). CDR3 size: 15 residues.

The CDR3 loop is CASRADRGPGELFF. CDR3 nucleotides: TGTGCCAGCAGAGCCGACAGGGGTCCCGGGGAGCTGTTTTTT. The rearrangement uses TRBV2 and TRBJ2-2; 8 bases are shared with TRBD1. The CDR3 totals 14 residues. The junction had 6 bases not matched to a gene; V was cut back by 6 bases and J by 6 bases. CDR1 SNHLY and CDR2 FYNNEI come from the germline V gene.

The chain recombines TRBV24-1 with TRBJ1-2, with D possibly being TRBD1 (6 bases). The V and J ends lost 0 bases and 3 bases respectively, with 7 bases between them. Germline V gene sequence: CDR1 KGHDR, CDR2 SFDVKD. The CDR3 length is 14 residues. The CDR3 loop is CATSDLGQHYGYTF. The CDR3 DNA sequence: TGTGCCACCAGTGATTTGGGACAGCACTATGGCTACACCTTC.

The V gene is TRBV6-5, the J gene TRBJ1-2, with TRBD1 as a possible D gene (6 bases). The CDR3 extends over 13 amino acids. The ends were cut back, 4 bases at V and 4 bases at J, with 10 bases in the middle. CDR1 is MNHEY, CDR2 SVGAGI, per germline. Written as DNA, the CDR3 is TGTGCCAGCAGTTTGGCAGGGGCCTATGGCTACACCTTC. Amino acids: CASSLAGAYGYTF.

The chain links TRBV7-2 to TRBJ2-5; 8 nucleotides align to TRBD2. V dropped 6 bases and J dropped 5; count of bases not matched to a gene: 11. The CDR3 contains 15 residues. Germline assignment: CDR1 SGHTA and CDR2 FQGNSA. For the CDR3, the DNA is TGTGCCAGCAGTTCTCCCGGGACTAGGACCGAGACCCAGTACTTC. It encodes CASSSPGTRTETQYF.

The chain is built from TRBV10-3 and TRBJ1-2; the D is unclear. Germline V gene sequence: CDR1 ENHRY, CDR2 SYGVKD. The CDR3 sequence is 15 residues long. Trimming removed 0 bases at V and 8 bases at J, with 16 bases between. In nucleotides, the CDR3 is TGTGCCATCAGTGAGTCGTCCCAGGTCGGTAGGGGCTACACCTTC. The encoded protein is CAISESSQVGRGYTF.

The chain employs TRBV5-4 and TRBJ1-1; maybe TRBD1 (6 bases). This CDR3 comprises 14 residues. CDR1 and CDR2 from the germline V gene are SGHNT and YYREEE (reference sequence). Deletions cut 2 bases from V and 3 bases from J, with 11 bases between. DNA of the CDR3: TGTGCCAGCAGCTTTGACAGGACTTACACTGAAGCTTTCTTT. Protein: CASSFDRTYTEAFF. Full variable domain (rest looked up from reference TRBV5-4 and TRBJ1-1): ETGVTQSPTHLIKTRGQQVTLRCSSQSGHNTVSWYQQALGQGPQFIFQYYREEENGRGNFPPRFSGLQFPNYSSELNVNALELDDSALYLCASSFDRTYTEAFFGQGTRLTVV.

In its sample, this clone was seen once. The chain links TRBV30 to TRBJ2-5; TRBD1 matches 8 bases. The CDR3 has 15 amino acids. The V and J ends lost 2 bases and 3 bases, in that order; junction bases with no gene match: 8. CDR1 is GTSNPN and CDR2 is SVGIG in the germline V gene (reference sequence). The CDR3 bases are TGTGCCTGGAGTCTCGGGCAGGGGGCAAAAGAGACCCAGTACTTC. Its protein product is CAWSLGQGAKETQYF.

The rearrangement links TRBV7-2 to TRBJ2-7; TRBD2 agrees at 9 bases. This CDR3 contains 15 residues. The germline CDR1 and CDR2 sequences are SGHTA and FQGNSA. V shed 1 base, J shed 5 bases, and the junction held 6 bases outside the gene matches. DNA of the CDR3: TGTGCCAGCAGCTTAGTGGGACTAGCCTATGACGAGCAGTACTTC. Protein: CASSLVGLAYDEQYF.

In DNA form, the CDR3 reads TGTGCCAGCAGCTCCCGGGACAGGGTTTACGAGCAGTACTTC. Translation gives CASSSRDRVYEQYF. The chain couples TRBV27 to TRBJ2-7; 9 bases map to TRBD1. CDR1 is MNHEY, CDR2 SMNVEV, per germline (reference sequence). The V gene end was trimmed by 6 bases and the J gene end by 4 bases; junction bases not matched to a gene: 7. The CDR3 has 14 residues.

This chain joins TRBV5-6 and TRBJ2-3; no definite D call. The V end was cut by 0 bases, the J end by 0 bases, with 11 bases between. The germline V gene has CDR1 SGHDT and CDR2 YYEEEE. The CDR3 has 16 residues. The CDR3 DNA follows: TGTGCCAGCAGCTTGGAGTTCATGACTAGCACAGATACGCAGTATTTT. The encoded protein is CASSLEFMTSTDTQYF.

The V and J genes are TRBV5-1 and TRBJ2-7; D remains ambiguous. Germline CDR1 reads SGHRS; CDR2 reads YFSETQ. V was pared by 7 bases and J by 2 bases, with 19 bases between. CDR3 length equals 15 residues. The CDR3 protein is CASQQAPGPPYEQYF. CDR3 DNA: TGCGCCAGCCAGCAGGCACCCGGTCCCCCCTACGAGCAGTACTTC.

V and J are TRBV5-6 and TRBJ2-7, with 13 nucleotides matching TRBD2. Germline values: CDR1 SGHDT, CDR2 YYEEEE. CDR3 size: 17 residues. V was clipped by 3 bases and J by 7 bases; unmatched bases: 13. This CDR3 reads CASSSLGLAGPRLEQYF. CDR3 coding DNA: TGTGCCAGCAGCTCCCTGGGACTAGCGGGACCTAGGTTAGAGCAGTACTTC.

This clone was detected only once. V is TRBV11-3 and J is TRBJ2-3, with 14 bases lining up with TRBD2. Germline lookup yields CDR1 SGHNT and CDR2 YENEEA. V dropped 5 bases and J dropped 2; count of bases not matched to a gene: 3. The CDR3 is 16 residues long. CDR3 loop: CASSRGLAGVTDTQYF. CDR3 sequence (DNA): TGTGCCAGCAGCCGGGGACTAGCGGGAGTCACAGATACGCAGTATTTT.

This CDR3 reads CAGRRDGNEQYF. The CDR3 coding sequence is TGTGCCGGACGGAGGGACGGGAACGAGCAGTACTTC. The J gene is TRBJ2-7, the V gene TRBV2; TRBD2 might be the D (6 bases). The V and J ends lost 11 bases and 5 bases respectively, with 16 bases between them. Germline V gene lookup returns CDR1 SNHLY and CDR2 FYNNEI. The CDR3 consists of 12 residues. The entire variable domain, with the rest obtained from reference TRBV2 and TRBJ2-7, is as follows: EPEVTQTPSHQVTQMGQEVILRCVPISNHLYFYWYRQILGQKVEFLVSFYNNEISEKSEIFDDQFSVERPDGSNFTLKIRSTKLEDSAMYFCAGRRDGNEQYFGPGTRLTVT.

The sample holds one count of this clone. The gene calls are TRBV27 and TRBJ2-3; D call uncertain. V lost 7 bases and J lost 2, with 10 bases in between. This CDR3 spans 13 amino acids. The V gene's germline CDR1 is MNHEY and CDR2 SMNVEV (reference sequence). This CDR3 is CASKRLNTDTQYF. CDR3 sequence (DNA): TGTGCCAGCAAAAGACTCAACACAGATACGCAGTATTTT.

The genes are TRBV28 and TRBJ2-5; D not certain. Trimming left V 6 bases short and J 4 bases short, with 12 bases between. CDR3 length: 13 residues. Per germline, CDR1 MDHEN and CDR2 SYDVKM. The chain's CDR3 is CASSTTVPETQYF. The CDR3 DNA reads TGTGCCAGCAGCACCACGGTCCCAGAGACCCAGTACTTC.